The present T cell receptor beta chain was sequenced within a study of T cells after yellow fever vaccination. Of note for this clonotype: The antigen remains unidentified.

TCRdb reprocessed the 5' RACE reads via MiXCR and lists one record per CDR3 protein. This sample has around 250,000 distinct CDR3 sequences; less than 9% occur once, and the top ten carry approximately 0.87%. Trimming shortened V by 0 bases and J by 0 bases, and 6 bases separated the two germline ends. The CDR3 has 14 amino acids. Germline CDR1 reads SGHRS; CDR2 reads YFSETQ. General study findings and limits: It was the secondary response that reached its peak faster, day 5 versus 15, but it was weaker. Detected again after the booster were most primary-vaccination clones, at about 96% CD4 and 70% to 90% CD8. Just a small share of clonotypes turned up in the CD4 compartment as well as the CD8 compartment.

The clonotype comes from a young man who received the YFV17D yellow fever vaccine. The chain is built from TRBV5-1 and TRBJ1-2, with D hard to call. The source was CD4+ T cells sorted from PBMCs, collected 15 days after the yellow fever booster vaccination. The CDR3 is CASSLDSPNYGYTF. The DNA of the CDR3 is TGCGCCAGCAGCTTGGACAGTCCTAACTATGGCTACACCTTC.